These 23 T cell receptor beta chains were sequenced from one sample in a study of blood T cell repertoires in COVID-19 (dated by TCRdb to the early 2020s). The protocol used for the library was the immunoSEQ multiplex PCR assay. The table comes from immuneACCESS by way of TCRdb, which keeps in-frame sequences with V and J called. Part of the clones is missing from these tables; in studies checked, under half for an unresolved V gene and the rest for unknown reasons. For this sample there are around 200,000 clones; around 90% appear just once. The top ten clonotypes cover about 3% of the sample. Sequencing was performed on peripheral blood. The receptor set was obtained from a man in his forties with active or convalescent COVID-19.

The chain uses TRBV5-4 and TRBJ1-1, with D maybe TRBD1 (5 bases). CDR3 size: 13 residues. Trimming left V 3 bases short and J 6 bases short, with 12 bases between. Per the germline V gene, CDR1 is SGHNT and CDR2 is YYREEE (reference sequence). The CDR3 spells CASSSTDSPEAFF. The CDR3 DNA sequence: TGTGCCAGCAGCTCTACCGACAGCCCTGAAGCTTTCTTT.

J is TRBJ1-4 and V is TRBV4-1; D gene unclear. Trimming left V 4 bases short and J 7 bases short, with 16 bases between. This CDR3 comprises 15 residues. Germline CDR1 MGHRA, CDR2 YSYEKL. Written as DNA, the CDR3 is TGCGCCAGCAGCCCACGGGAGAAAGCGAGTGAAAAACTGTTTTTT. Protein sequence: CASSPREKASEKLFF.

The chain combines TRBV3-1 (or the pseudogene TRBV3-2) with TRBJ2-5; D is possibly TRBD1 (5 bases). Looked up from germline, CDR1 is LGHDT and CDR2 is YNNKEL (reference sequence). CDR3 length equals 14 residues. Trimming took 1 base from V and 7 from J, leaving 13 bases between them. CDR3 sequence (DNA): TGTGCCAGCAGCCAAGTCGTCGGACATGGGACCCAGTACTTC. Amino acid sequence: CASSQVVGHGTQYF.

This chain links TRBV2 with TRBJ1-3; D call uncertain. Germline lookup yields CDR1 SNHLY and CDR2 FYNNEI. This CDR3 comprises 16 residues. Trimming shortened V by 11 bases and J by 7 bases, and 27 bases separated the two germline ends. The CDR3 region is CAHSGGIAAADNTIYF. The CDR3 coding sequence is TGTGCCCACAGTGGCGGTATTGCAGCCGCCGACAACACCATATATTTT.

CDR3 coding DNA: TGTGCTAGTGGTTTGACCCGAGTGCGGGGGGGCACAGATACGCAGTATTTT. It yields the protein CASGLTRVRGGTDTQYF. The rearrangement links TRBV12-5 to TRBJ2-3; 8 bases line up with TRBD2. V lost 2 bases, J lost 1 base, and 8 bases stayed unmatched. The CDR3 sequence is 17 residues long. Germline CDR1 is LGHNT and CDR2 is FRNRAP.

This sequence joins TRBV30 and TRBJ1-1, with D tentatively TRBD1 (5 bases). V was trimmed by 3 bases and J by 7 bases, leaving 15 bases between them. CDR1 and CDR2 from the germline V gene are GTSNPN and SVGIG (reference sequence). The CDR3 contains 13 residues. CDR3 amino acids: CAWSRAVGIEAFF. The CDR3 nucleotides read TGTGCCTGGAGCAGGGCGGTAGGGATTGAAGCTTTCTTT.

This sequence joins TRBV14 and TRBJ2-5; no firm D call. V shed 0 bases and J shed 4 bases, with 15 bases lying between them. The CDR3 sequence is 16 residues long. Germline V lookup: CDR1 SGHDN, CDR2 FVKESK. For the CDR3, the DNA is TGTGCCAGCAGCCAAGAGGTAATGGCCTCGGGAGAGACCCAGTACTTC. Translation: CASSQEVMASGETQYF.

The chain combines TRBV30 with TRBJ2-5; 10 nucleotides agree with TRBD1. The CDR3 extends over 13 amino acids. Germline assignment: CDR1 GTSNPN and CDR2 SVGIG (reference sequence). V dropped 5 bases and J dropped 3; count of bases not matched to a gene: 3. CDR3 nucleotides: TGTGCCTGGGGGGGACAGGGGAAAGAGACCCAGTACTTC. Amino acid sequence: CAWGGQGKETQYF.

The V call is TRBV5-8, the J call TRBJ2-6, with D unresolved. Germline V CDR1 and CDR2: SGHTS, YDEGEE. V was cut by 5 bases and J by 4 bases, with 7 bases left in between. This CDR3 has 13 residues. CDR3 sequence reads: CASRSRGANVLTF. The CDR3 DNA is TGTGCCAGCAGGTCGCGGGGGGCCAACGTCCTGACTTTC.

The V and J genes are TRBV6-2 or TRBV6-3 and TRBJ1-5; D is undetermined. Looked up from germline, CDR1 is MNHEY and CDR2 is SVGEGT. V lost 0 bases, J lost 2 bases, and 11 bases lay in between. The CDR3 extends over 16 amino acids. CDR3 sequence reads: CASSYSRNSGNQPQHF. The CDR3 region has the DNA TGTGCCAGCAGTTACTCGAGAAACAGTGGCAATCAGCCCCAGCATTTT.

CDR3 region: CASSGTTYEQYF. The DNA of the CDR3 is TGTGCCAGCAGTGGGACTACCTACGAGCAGTACTTC. The chain combines TRBV6-2 or TRBV6-3 with TRBJ2-7; 7 bases fit TRBD2. This CDR3 spans 12 amino acids. Germline CDR1 MNHEY, CDR2 SVGEGT. Trimming cost V 5 bases and J 2 bases; bases outside gene matches: 0.

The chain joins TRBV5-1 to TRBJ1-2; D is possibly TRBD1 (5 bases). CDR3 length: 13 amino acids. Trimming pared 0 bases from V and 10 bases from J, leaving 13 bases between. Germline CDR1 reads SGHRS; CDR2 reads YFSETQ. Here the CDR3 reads CASSLGQGGDYTF. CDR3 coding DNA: TGCGCCAGCAGCTTGGGGCAGGGCGGCGACTACACCTTC.

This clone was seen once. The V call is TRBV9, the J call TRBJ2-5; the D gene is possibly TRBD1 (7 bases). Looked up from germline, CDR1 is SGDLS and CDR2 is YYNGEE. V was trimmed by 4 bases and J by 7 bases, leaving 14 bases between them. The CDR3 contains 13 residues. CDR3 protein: CASSITQGGTQYF. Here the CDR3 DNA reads TGTGCCAGCAGCATCACCCAGGGGGGGACCCAGTACTTC. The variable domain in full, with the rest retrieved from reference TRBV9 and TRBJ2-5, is DSGVTQTPKHLITATGQRVTLRCSPRSGDLSVYWYQQSLDQGLQFLIQYYNGEERAKGNILERFSAQQFPDLHSELNLSSLELGDSALYFCASSITQGGTQYFGPGTRLLVL.

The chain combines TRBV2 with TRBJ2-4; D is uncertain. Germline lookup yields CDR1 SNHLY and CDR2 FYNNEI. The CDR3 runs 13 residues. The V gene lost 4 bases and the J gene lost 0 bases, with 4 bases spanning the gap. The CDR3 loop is CASSVLAKNIQYF. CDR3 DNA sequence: TGTGCCAGCAGTGTTCTAGCCAAAAACATTCAGTACTTC.

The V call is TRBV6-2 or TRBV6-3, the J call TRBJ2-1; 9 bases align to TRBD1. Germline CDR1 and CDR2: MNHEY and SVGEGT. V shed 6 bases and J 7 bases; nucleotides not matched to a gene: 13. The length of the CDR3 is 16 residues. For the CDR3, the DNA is TGTGCCAGCAGCCCTCTCCTAGGACAGGGGAGGAATGAGCAGTTCTTC. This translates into CASSPLLGQGRNEQFF.

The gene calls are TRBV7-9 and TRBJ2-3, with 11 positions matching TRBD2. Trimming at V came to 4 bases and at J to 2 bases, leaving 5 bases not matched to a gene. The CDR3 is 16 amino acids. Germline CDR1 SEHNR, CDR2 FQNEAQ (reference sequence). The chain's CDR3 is CASSSSSGGYTDTQYF. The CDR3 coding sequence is TGTGCCAGCAGCTCGTCTAGCGGGGGGTACACAGATACGCAGTATTTT.

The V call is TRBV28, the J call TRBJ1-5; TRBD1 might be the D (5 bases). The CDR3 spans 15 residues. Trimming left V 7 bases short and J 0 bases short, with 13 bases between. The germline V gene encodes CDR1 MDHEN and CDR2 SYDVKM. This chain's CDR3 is CASKVRTNSNQPQHF. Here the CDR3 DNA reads TGTGCCAGCAAGGTCCGGACAAATAGCAATCAGCCCCAGCATTTT.

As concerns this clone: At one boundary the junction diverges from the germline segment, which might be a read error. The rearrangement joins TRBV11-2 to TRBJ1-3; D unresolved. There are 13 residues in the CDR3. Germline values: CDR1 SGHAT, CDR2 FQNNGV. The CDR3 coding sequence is TGTGCCAGCAGCCTAGAGACAGGAAACACCATATATTTT. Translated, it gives CASSLETGNTIYF.

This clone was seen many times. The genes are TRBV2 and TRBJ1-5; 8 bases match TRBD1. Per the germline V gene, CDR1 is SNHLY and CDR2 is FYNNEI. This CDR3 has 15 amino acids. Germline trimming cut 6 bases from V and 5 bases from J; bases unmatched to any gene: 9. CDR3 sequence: CASRGTGTIDQPQHF. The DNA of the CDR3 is TGTGCCAGCAGGGGGACAGGAACCATCGATCAGCCCCAGCATTTT.

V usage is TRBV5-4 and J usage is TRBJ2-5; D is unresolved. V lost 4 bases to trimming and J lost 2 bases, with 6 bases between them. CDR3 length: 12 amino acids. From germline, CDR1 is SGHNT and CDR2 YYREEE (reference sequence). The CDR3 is CASSDTQETQYF. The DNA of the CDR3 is TGTGCCAGCAGCGATACACAAGAGACCCAGTACTTC.

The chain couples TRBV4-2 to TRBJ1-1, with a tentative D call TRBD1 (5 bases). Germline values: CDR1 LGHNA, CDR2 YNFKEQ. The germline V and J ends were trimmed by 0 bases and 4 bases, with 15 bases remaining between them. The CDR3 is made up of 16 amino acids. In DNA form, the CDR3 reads TGTGCCAGCAGCCAAGATTGGGGGGAGATGAGCACTGAAGCTTTCTTT. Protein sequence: CASSQDWGEMSTEAFF.

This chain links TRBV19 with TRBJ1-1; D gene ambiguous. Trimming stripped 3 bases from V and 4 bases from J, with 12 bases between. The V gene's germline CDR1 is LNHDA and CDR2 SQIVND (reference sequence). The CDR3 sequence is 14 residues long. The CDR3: CASSIRYLSTEAFF. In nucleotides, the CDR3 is TGTGCCAGTAGTATCCGGTATTTGAGCACTGAAGCTTTCTTT.

The CDR3 here is CASSLSGVDSPLHF. The CDR3, as DNA: TGTGCCAGCAGTTTATCAGGGGTCGATTCACCCCTCCACTTT. The chain uses TRBV28 and TRBJ1-6; the D gene is possibly TRBD1 (6 bases). The CDR3 is made up of 14 amino acids. V was shortened by 1 base and J by 8 bases, with 9 bases between the two germline ends. Germline V gives CDR1 MDHEN, CDR2 SYDVKM. The full variable domain, in which reference TRBV28 and TRBJ1-6 provide the parts outside the CDR3, is DVKVTQSSRYLVKRTGEKVFLECVQDMDHENMFWYRQDPGLGLRLIYFSYDVKMKEKGDIPEGYSVSREKKERFSLILESASTNQTSMYLCASSLSGVDSPLHFGNGTRLTVT.